A selection of T cell receptor beta chains follows, all from one sample in a study of Graves' ophthalmopathy and Graves' hyperthyroidism. Each CDR3 protein gets one entry after TCRdb re-called the multiplex PCR reads with MiXCR. The sample records about half a million distinct CDR3 sequences, 13% to 15% being singletons. The specimen sequenced was blood. The receptors originated from a woman younger than 45 with Graves' ophthalmopathy. The conserved cysteine and the conserved F or W are not part of the CDR3 here. D genes are given only for firm matches. Clone size appears in some rows only: once, few, many, or a class for an expanded clone.

V,D,size,CDR3
TRBV4-1,NA,many,ASSHSFGELF
TRBV20-1,NA,many,SARYPTDTQY
TRBV28,NA,many,ASSLQGMDSYEQY
TRBV12-3/TRBV12-4,TRBD1,NA,ASSADRGNQPQH
TRBV7-2,NA,many,ASSFRSIQY
TRBV29-1,NA,many,SVEGGGALFYEQY
TRBV28,TRBD2,few,ASSSFKRGKYEQY
TRBV11-3,NA,many,ASSFLPFGGGTEAF
TRBV24-1,TRBD1,many,ATSRTGGSNQPQH
TRBV28,NA,many,ASSLLDTIYGYT
TRBV30,NA,many,ASERTSGEEQY
TRBV5-1,NA,many,ASSPETLHDGYT
TRBV11-2,NA,many,ASSRPQGMMETQY
TRBV6-5,NA,NA,ASSYSPRGQPQH
TRBV2,TRBD2,many,ASREWTSGAKNIQY
TRBV4-1,NA,many,ASLETQY
TRBV7-9,TRBD1,many,ASSTLGTGIETQY
TRBV11-1,NA,NA,ASSTGQNNQPLH
TRBV11-2,NA,many,ASSPRAGWGTEAF
TRBV27,NA,many,ASSSRVEAF
TRBV6-1,TRBD1,many,ASRNRDREYGYT
TRBV29-1,NA,many,SVGFPHEQY
TRBV6-5,NA,many,ASSYSGQTRSYEQY
TRBV24-1,NA,many,ATSDFAGLTYEQY
TRBV28,TRBD1,many,ASTTRDRANYGYT
TRBV19,NA,NA,ASRQGNPNTKAF
TRBV7-2,NA,many,ASSQAGSPLH
TRBV24-1,TRBD1,many,ATSDGQGTSYEQY
TRBV20-1,NA,many,SARITGNSYNSPLH
TRBV11-2,NA,many,ASSLDTLNCEQY
TRBV24-1,NA,many,ATTAGVNQPQH
TRBV13,NA,few,ASSASIRVEQY
TRBV6-1,TRBD1,many,ASSPTGGGSQPQH
TRBV6-1,NA,many,ASRGSGAAYEQY
TRBV6-1,TRBD1,few,ARTLTLGGYGAF
TRBV11-2,NA,many,ASTRGALETQY
TRBV18,NA,many,ASSPIGVNTEAF
TRBV6-5,NA,many,ASSYRYEQY
TRBV29-1,TRBD1,many,SGGQGKGETQY
TRBV6-1,TRBD2,many,ASSVGGSGTYEQY
TRBV27,NA,many,ASRHFRGPGQETQY
TRBV28,NA,NA,AILAPNYGYT
TRBV6-5,NA,many,ASSYRDGDGEQY
TRBV27,NA,few,ASSYGGWTYEQY
TRBV7-9,TRBD1,many,ASSILRDSRFY
TRBV6-2/TRBV6-3,NA,NA,ASRSHTPQGGYGYT
TRBV6-2/TRBV6-3,NA,many,ASSYSYVYEQY
TRBV10-3,NA,many,AISADQTYGYT
TRBV20-1,NA,many,STEIAEETQY
TRBV7-3,NA,many,ASSWAGGNTGELF
TRBV27,NA,many,ASSLSDGEATLH
TRBV27,NA,many,ASRARGGEQPQH
TRBV6-5,NA,many,ASSYKGTYEQY
TRBV19,NA,many,ATSDGWDSPLH
TRBV28,TRBD1,many,ASSSGTDEQY
TRBV11-2,NA,many,ASSLDPASYQETQY
TRBV5-1,NA,many,ASSLEGREGQPQH
TRBV12-3/TRBV12-4,NA,many,ATSRGSGNTIY
TRBV29-1,NA,many,SVEGPETQY
TRBV30,NA,many,AWTLGGANTEAF